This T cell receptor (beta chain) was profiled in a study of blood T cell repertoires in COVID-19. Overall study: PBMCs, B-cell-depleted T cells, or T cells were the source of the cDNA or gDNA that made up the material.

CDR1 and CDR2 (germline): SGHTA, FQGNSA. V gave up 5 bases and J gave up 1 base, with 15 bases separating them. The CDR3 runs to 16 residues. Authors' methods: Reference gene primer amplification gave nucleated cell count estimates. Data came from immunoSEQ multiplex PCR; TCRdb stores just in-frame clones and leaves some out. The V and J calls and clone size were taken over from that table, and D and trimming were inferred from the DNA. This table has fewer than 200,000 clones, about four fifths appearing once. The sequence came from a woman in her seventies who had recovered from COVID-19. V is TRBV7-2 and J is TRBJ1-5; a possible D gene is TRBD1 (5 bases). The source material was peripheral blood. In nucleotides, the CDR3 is TGTGCCAGCAGCCCAGGACATTCCAGAAGCAATCAGCCCCAGCATTTT. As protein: CASSPGHSRSNQPQHF.